This record looks at one TCR beta chain sequence and its context. Sequencing was performed with immunoSEQ multiplex PCR; in TCRdb, only in-frame clones are kept and a portion is missing. Of 150,000 to 200,000 clones in the sample, around 80% were seen once. This sample is part of a study of blood T cell repertoires in COVID-19. Trimming took 0 bases from V and 6 from J; bases not matched to a gene: 2. Germline V gives CDR1 LGHNA, CDR2 YNFKEQ. The CDR3 length is 14 residues. The sequencing sample was made of peripheral blood. This sequence joins TRBV4-2 and TRBJ1-3; 7 positions agree with TRBD1. The receptor comes from a woman older than 75 with active or convalescent COVID-19. Written as DNA, the CDR3 is TGTGCCAGCAGCCAAGATGGGACAGTAAACACCATATATTTT. Its translation is CASSQDGTVNTIYF.